The next 9 T cell receptor beta chains were all read from a single sample in a study of cytomegalovirus exposure and HLA in healthy donors. The PCR ran on 60 Vbeta and 13 Jbeta primers. Some clones are missing from TCRdb's copy, which holds only in-frame ones; the method was immunoSEQ multiplex PCR. The table includes about 130,000 clones, about 8.5% detected once. The specimen sequenced was PBMCs. The receptor set was obtained from a man aged 40-49 years in good health and CMV-seronegative.

This clone was observed a few times. The CDR3 nucleotides read TGTGCCAGCAGCTTGGAACCGGGGCGGGGGGAGACCCAGTACTTC. Translating gives CASSLEPGRGETQYF. The chain is built from TRBV5-6 and TRBJ2-5, with 7 bases aligning to TRBD2. The V gene's germline CDR1 is SGHDT and CDR2 YYEEEE. The V and J ends lost 0 bases and 5 bases, in that order; junction bases with no gene match: 7. The CDR3 is 15 residues long.

The CDR3 region is CASSPTPYNEQFF. CDR3 DNA sequence: TGTGCCAGCAGCCCAACTCCCTACAATGAGCAGTTCTTC. The rearrangement links TRBV11-2 to TRBJ2-1; D remains unclear. The CDR3 is 13 residues long. Germline CDR1 reads SGHAT; CDR2 reads FQNNGV. V lost 5 bases and J 2 bases, leaving 7 bases between the germline ends.

The chain links TRBV7-9 to TRBJ1-4, with 7 positions matching TRBD1. The CDR3 spans 13 residues. V shed 4 bases, J shed 5 bases, and the junction held 1 base outside the gene matches. The germline gives CDR1 SEHNR, CDR2 FQNEAQ (reference sequence). The CDR3 nucleotides are TGTGCCAGCAGCTGGGACAGAAATGAAAAACTGTTTTTT. This translates into CASSWDRNEKLFF.

J is TRBJ2-3 and V is TRBV5-4; the D is unclear. Germline V gene lookup returns CDR1 SGHNT and CDR2 YYREEE (reference sequence). This CDR3 is built from 13 residues. The V gene lost 0 bases and the J gene lost 2 bases, with 4 bases spanning the gap. CDR3 sequence reads: CASSLDTTDTQYF. In DNA form, the CDR3 reads TGTGCCAGCAGCTTGGACACCACAGATACGCAGTATTTT.

The chain carries TRBV9 and TRBJ1-2, with a weak D call TRBD1 (6 bases). The CDR3 loop spans 14 amino acids. Germline V gene sequence: CDR1 SGDLS, CDR2 YYNGEE. Trimming shortened V by 4 bases and J by 4 bases, and 14 bases separated the two germline ends. The CDR3 is CASSLGQRTYGYTF. As DNA, the CDR3 is TGTGCCAGCAGCCTTGGACAGCGAACCTATGGCTACACCTTC.

This clone was seen a handful of times. The chain recombines TRBV6-1 with TRBJ2-5; weak D call: TRBD2 (6 bases). Germline CDR1 MNHNS, CDR2 SASEGT. Trimming took off 8 bases at V and 7 bases at J, with 14 bases between the two ends. The CDR3 extends over 12 amino acids. CDR3 region: CASEGTGRTQYF. For the CDR3, the DNA is TGTGCCAGCGAAGGGACTGGCAGGACCCAGTACTTC.

This clone was picked up a small number of times. The V gene is TRBV6-1, the J gene TRBJ1-2; the D gene is possibly TRBD1 (6 bases). The V end was cut by 4 bases, the J end by 0 bases, with 12 bases between. The germline CDR1 and CDR2 sequences are MNHNS and SASEGT. This CDR3 is 15 amino acids long. This chain's CDR3 is CASSATGLANYGYTF. The DNA of the CDR3 is TGTGCCAGCAGTGCAACAGGGTTAGCTAACTATGGCTACACCTTC.

This clone has a handful of counts. The sample contains more than one DNA sequence encoding this CDR3. The J gene is TRBJ2-5, the V gene TRBV5-4; TRBD1 aligns across 10 bases. The CDR3 has 16 residues. The junction had 5 bases not matched to a gene; V was cut back by 1 base and J by 2 bases. The V gene's germline CDR1 is SGHNT and CDR2 YYREEE (reference sequence). This chain's CDR3 is CASSLSRTGGQETQYF. In DNA form, the CDR3 reads TGTGCCAGCAGCTTGTCCAGGACAGGGGGACAAGAGACCCAGTACTTC.

This sequence joins TRBV9 and TRBJ1-6, with 10 bases that match TRBD1. The CDR3 runs to 16 residues. Per germline, CDR1 SGDLS and CDR2 YYNGEE. V trimming: 0 bases; J trimming: 9 bases; junction bases outside the gene matches: 6. The CDR3 spells CASSVGSGTGVSPLHF. The CDR3 bases are TGTGCCAGCAGCGTAGGATCCGGGACAGGGGTTTCACCCCTCCACTTT.